Below, 8 T cell receptor beta chains from the same sample are listed, as sequenced in a study of blood T cells in healthy people across ages (dated by TCRdb to the mid-2010s). The method behind the library was 5' RACE. The run used an Illumina HiSeq 2500. A second roughly 6 to 12 cycle PCR used a sample-barcoded 5' primer and a J-beta primer mix. In TCRdb, the public reads were trimmed at Q25 with fastp and aligned with MiXCR, with productive beta chains retained. One record per CDR3 amino acid sequence lists the most common genes and DNA. The sample has roughly 560,000 distinct CDR3 sequences on record, 24% of them singletons. The ten largest clones take up 7.5% to 9% of the sample. This same sample was also taken into another study, of T cells of mothers and their children.

The sample was blood. These receptors all stem from a boy younger than 18 in good health.

This clonotype showed up just a few times. The chain links TRBV29-1 to TRBJ2-5; weak D call: TRBD1 (6 bases). The germline gives CDR1 SQVTM, CDR2 ANQGSEA. V was cut by 6 bases and J by 4 bases, with 12 bases left in between. The CDR3 consists of 12 residues. The CDR3 spells CSVDSSRETQYF. DNA of the CDR3: TGCAGCGTGGACAGCTCACGAGAGACCCAGTACTTC.

The chain uses TRBV7-8 and TRBJ2-5; weak D call: TRBD2 (6 bases). Germline CDR1 and CDR2: SGHVS and FQNEAQ. The CDR3 is 16 residues long. Trimming shortened V by 0 bases and J by 4 bases, and 15 bases separated the two germline ends. The CDR3 loop reads CASSLARLACLETQYF. CDR3 DNA: TGTGCCAGCAGCTTAGCGCGGCTAGCGTGCCTAGAGACCCAGTACTTC.

CDR3 sequence reads: CASRGQEPEQYF. DNA of the CDR3: TGTGCCAGCAGGGGGCAGGAGCCCGAGCAGTACTTC. The V gene is TRBV27, the J gene TRBJ2-7; tentative D call: TRBD1 (5 bases). The CDR3 is 12 amino acids. The germline V and J ends were trimmed by 6 bases and 6 bases, with 12 bases remaining between them. CDR1 is MNHEY, CDR2 SMNVEV, per germline (reference sequence).

J is TRBJ1-1 and V is TRBV18; D unresolved. Germline CDR1 is KGHSH and CDR2 is LQKENI. The germline V and J ends were trimmed by 6 bases and 0 bases, with 11 bases remaining between them. This CDR3 spans 14 amino acids. The CDR3 region is CASSSGILNTEAFF. The CDR3 DNA sequence: TGTGCCAGCTCTTCCGGAATCCTGAACACTGAAGCTTTCTTT.

The rearrangement links TRBV15 to TRBJ1-1, with D perhaps matching TRBD1 (5 bases). Germline CDR1 reads LNHNV; CDR2 reads YYDKDF (reference sequence). CDR3 length: 15 residues. Trimming took off 4 bases at V and 1 base at J, with 13 bases between the two ends. CDR3 bases: TGTGCCACCAGCAACGGGGACTACCGGAACACTGAAGCTTTCTTT. It yields the protein CATSNGDYRNTEAFF.

V is TRBV6-5 and J is TRBJ1-2; no clear D. This CDR3 region has 14 residues. Trimming removed 6 bases at V and 0 bases at J, with 11 bases between. From germline, CDR1 is MNHEY and CDR2 SVGAGI. The CDR3 loop is CASRPLQANYGYTF. CDR3 coding DNA: TGTGCCAGCAGGCCACTCCAAGCTAACTATGGCTACACCTTC.

The chain employs TRBV7-6 and TRBJ2-7; a weak D match, TRBD2 (5 bases). Trimming removed 1 base from V and 5 bases from J, with 9 bases in between. Germline V lookup: CDR1 SGHVS, CDR2 FNYEAQ. This CDR3 is 13 amino acids long. DNA for the CDR3: TGTGCCAGCAGCTTAGAGGAGGAAAACGAGCAGTACTTC. Translating it yields CASSLEEENEQYF.

The genes are TRBV29-1 and TRBJ2-1, with D maybe TRBD2 (6 bases). The CDR3 has 12 residues. Trimming shortened V by 7 bases and J by 9 bases, and 16 bases separated the two germline ends. Looked up from germline, CDR1 is SQVTM and CDR2 is ANQGSEA. CDR3 residues: CSASGPRGEQFF. The CDR3 DNA is TGCAGCGCTTCGGGGCCGCGGGGTGAGCAGTTCTTC.